This passage covers 32 T cell receptor beta chains from one sample sequenced in a study of T cell responses to AZD1222 COVID-19 vaccine. Profiled with immunoSEQ multiplex PCR; TCRdb holds only in-frame clones, not every one. The data contain roughly 97,000 clones, approximately 93% of them singletons. The sample was peripheral blood, taken on day 0 of AZD1222 vaccination. These receptors were collected from an adult in good health.

DNA for the CDR3: TGTGCCTGGAGTTACGGGGTAGGAGGGAGTATAAAGACCTACGAGCAGTACTTC. As protein: CAWSYGVGGSIKTYEQYF. The rearrangement uses TRBV30 and TRBJ2-7; tentatively, D is TRBD2 (6 bases). This CDR3 has 18 residues. Germline values: CDR1 GTSNPN, CDR2 SVGIG (reference sequence). The ends were cut back, 2 bases at V and 2 bases at J, with 25 bases in the middle.

A few counts support this clone. V and J are TRBV7-8 and TRBJ2-1; no clear D gene. The germline CDR1 and CDR2 sequences are SGHVS and FQNEAQ. V shed 0 bases and J shed 5 bases, with 8 bases lying between them. CDR3 length: 14 residues. CDR3 nucleotides: TGTGCCAGCAGCTTAGCGTTGCGCGACAATGAGCAGTTCTTC. Its translation is CASSLALRDNEQFF. The variable domain in full, with the rest retrieved from reference TRBV7-8 and TRBJ2-1, is GAGVSQSPRYKVAKRGQDVALRCDPISGHVSLFWYQQALGQGPEFLTYFQNEAQLDKSGLPSDRFFAERPEGSVSTLKIQRTQQEDSAVYLCASSLALRDNEQFFGPGTRLTVL.

The V and J genes are TRBV4-1 and TRBJ2-2, with TRBD2 identical over 8 bases. The CDR3 has 16 residues. Looked up from germline, CDR1 is MGHRA and CDR2 is YSYEKL. Unmatched junction bases numbered 4, after V lost 1 base and J lost 3 bases. CDR3 amino acids: CASSQAGLADTGELFF. CDR3 nucleotides: TGCGCCAGCAGCCAAGCAGGACTAGCCGACACCGGGGAGCTGTTTTTT.

The chain joins TRBV2 to TRBJ1-2; D is possibly TRBD1 (6 bases). This CDR3 contains 14 residues. Per the germline V gene, CDR1 is SNHLY and CDR2 is FYNNEI. Trimming took 6 bases from V and 3 from J, leaving 14 bases between them. The CDR3, as DNA: TGTGCCAGCAGGTGGGGGGGCGGCGACTATGGCTACACCTTC. Translating it yields CASRWGGGDYGYTF.

V gene TRBV5-1 combines with J gene TRBJ1-5; 7 nucleotides align to TRBD1. Germline CDR1 is SGHRS and CDR2 is YFSETQ. This CDR3 has 13 residues. Trimming at V came to 5 bases and at J to 6 bases, leaving 5 bases not matched to a gene. DNA of the CDR3: TGCGCCAGCAGAGAGGGGGCGGGTCAGCCCCAGCATTTT. Residues: CASREGAGQPQHF.

This chain links TRBV6-6 with TRBJ2-7, with TRBD2 identical over 8 bases. J lost 2 bases, V lost 5 bases, and 14 bases had no gene match. Germline CDR1 MNHNY, CDR2 SVGAGI (reference sequence). CDR3 length: 17 amino acids. The CDR3 loop reads CASSPSEGLAGAYEQYF. Written as DNA, the CDR3 is TGTGCCAGCAGTCCATCCGAGGGGCTAGCGGGCGCCTACGAGCAGTACTTC.

This clone showed up just once. The chain has TRBV5-6 and TRBJ1-2; a weak D match, TRBD1 (5 bases). The CDR3 spans 13 residues. Germline V lookup: CDR1 SGHDT, CDR2 YYEEEE. Deletions cut 1 base from V and 2 bases from J, with 6 bases between. In DNA form, the CDR3 reads TGTGCCAGCAGCTTGCGGGGGAACTATGGCTACACCTTC. Encoded protein: CASSLRGNYGYTF.

CDR3 sequence reads: CASSSTSGKNIQYF. In DNA form, the CDR3 reads TGTGCCAGCAGCTCCACTAGCGGTAAAAACATTCAGTACTTC. This chain connects TRBV5-4 to TRBJ2-4, with TRBD2 identical over 8 bases. The CDR3 runs 14 residues. Losses at the gene ends were 3 bases for V and 4 bases for J; bases not matched to a gene: 3. In germline, CDR1 is SGHNT, CDR2 YYREEE (reference sequence).

In nucleotides, the CDR3 is TGTGCCAGCAGCGTAGGACAGGGGGCAGTTGGCTACACCTTC. Its protein is CASSVGQGAVGYTF. The J gene is TRBJ1-2, the V gene TRBV9; 10 bases agree with TRBD1. Germline V lookup: CDR1 SGDLS, CDR2 YYNGEE. Unmatched junction bases numbered 3, after V lost 0 bases and J lost 7 bases. This CDR3 is 14 amino acids long.

This clone was recorded once. The chain combines TRBV18 with TRBJ2-3; TRBD1 is a possible D gene (5 bases). CDR1 KGHSH and CDR2 LQKENI come from the germline V gene. The CDR3 totals 16 residues. V gave up 0 bases and J gave up 2 bases, with 12 bases separating them. In DNA, the CDR3 is TGTGCCAGCTCACCACCCGGCGGACATCACACAGATACGCAGTATTTT. Amino acids: CASSPPGGHHTDTQYF.

The chain uses TRBV6-5 and TRBJ2-7, with D unresolved. The CDR3 loop spans 12 amino acids. The V gene's germline CDR1 is MNHEY and CDR2 SVGAGI. V lost 6 bases and J lost 7, with 13 bases in between. CDR3 residues: CASSRDQREQYF. CDR3 DNA sequence: TGTGCCAGCAGCCGAGACCAACGGGAGCAGTACTTC.

The J gene is TRBJ2-7, the V gene TRBV5-1; TRBD1 matches 12 bases. This CDR3 has 14 residues. CDR1 is SGHRS, CDR2 YFSETQ, per germline. The V and J ends lost 7 bases and 3 bases, in that order; junction bases with no gene match: 5. The CDR3 DNA reads TGCGCCAGCGGCGGGACAGGGGGCGGCTACGAGCAGTACTTC. Its translation: CASGGTGGGYEQYF.

The V and J genes are TRBV7-8 and TRBJ1-5; a possible D gene is TRBD1 (5 bases). The CDR3 is 15 residues long. Trimming removed 5 bases at V and 2 bases at J, with 13 bases between. The germline gives CDR1 SGHVS, CDR2 FQNEAQ. The CDR3 loop is CASSLSRGGNQPQHF. DNA of the CDR3: TGTGCCAGCAGCCTAAGCCGGGGGGGCAATCAGCCCCAGCATTTT.

The rearrangement uses TRBV28 and TRBJ2-2; no clear D gene. This CDR3 has 16 residues. The V end lost 6 bases, the J end lost 0 bases, and 14 bases lay between the germline ends. Per germline, CDR1 MDHEN and CDR2 SYDVKM. As DNA, the CDR3 is TGTGCCAGCAGCCCCCAAGCATTGGCGAACACCGGGGAGCTGTTTTTT. The encoded protein is CASSPQALANTGELFF.

The CDR3: CASSWGLAGGSYEQYF. The CDR3 DNA is TGTGCCAGCAGCTGGGGACTAGCGGGAGGGTCCTACGAGCAGTACTTC. The chain carries TRBV7-9 and TRBJ2-7, with TRBD2 matching over 16 bases. V shed 4 bases and J 1 base; nucleotides not matched to a gene: 1. Germline CDR1 is SEHNR and CDR2 is FQNEAQ (reference sequence). The CDR3 extends over 16 amino acids.

The V and J genes are TRBV19 and TRBJ2-1, with 7 bases fitting TRBD1. The CDR3 has 15 residues. The germline gives CDR1 LNHDA, CDR2 SQIVND (reference sequence). V shed 6 bases, J shed 0 bases, and the junction held 5 bases outside the gene matches. CDR3 loop: CASSATGNSYNEQFF. CDR3 DNA sequence: TGTGCCAGTAGCGCGACAGGGAACTCCTACAATGAGCAGTTCTTC.

CDR3 nucleotide sequence: TGTGCCAGCAGCTTACGGCCAGGGGGCGCGTTTGGCTACACCTTC. Protein product: CASSLRPGGAFGYTF. V usage is TRBV7-6 and J usage is TRBJ1-2; 8 bases align to TRBD1. Trimming cost V 2 bases and J 7 bases; bases outside gene matches: 9. The CDR3 runs to 15 residues. Germline CDR1 reads SGHVS; CDR2 reads FNYEAQ.

The genes are TRBV5-1 and TRBJ1-6; no firm D call. Germline values: CDR1 SGHRS, CDR2 YFSETQ. V shed 2 bases and J shed 6 bases, with 9 bases lying between them. This CDR3 has 14 residues. CDR3 protein: CASSLTDGNSPLHF. The CDR3 bases are TGCGCCAGCAGCTTAACAGATGGTAATTCACCCCTCCACTTT.

This sequence joins TRBV7-8 and TRBJ2-5; D is unresolved. The CDR3 runs 12 residues. Germline lookup yields CDR1 SGHVS and CDR2 FQNEAQ. With 2 bases removed from V and 4 bases from J, the gap between germline ends came to 5 bases. The CDR3 bases are TGTGCCAGCAGCTTATCTGGAGAGACCCAGTACTTC. Its protein product is CASSLSGETQYF.

The V and J genes are TRBV7-9 and TRBJ2-7; 10 bases fit TRBD2. CDR1 is SEHNR, CDR2 FQNEAQ, per germline (reference sequence). The CDR3 totals 15 residues. The J segment lost 5 bases and the V segment lost 5 bases, leaving 9 bases of the junction unmatched. CDR3 in DNA: TGTGCCAGCAGCCGACTAGCGGGTTCTCCCAACGAGCAGTACTTC. As protein: CASSRLAGSPNEQYF.

The V and J genes are TRBV7-2 and TRBJ2-3; perhaps TRBD1 as D (5 bases). Trimming stripped 1 base from V and 3 bases from J, with 8 bases between. CDR3 length equals 14 residues. Germline-derived CDR1 and CDR2 are SGHTA and FQGNSA. The CDR3 DNA follows: TGTGCCAGCAGCTTAGGGACAAAAACAGATACGCAGTATTTT. Its protein product is CASSLGTKTDTQYF.

The CDR3 is CASSVNPRTGGLEAFF. The DNA for the CDR3 is TGTGCCAGTAGTGTCAACCCAAGGACAGGGGGTCTTGAAGCTTTCTTT. This rearrangement joins TRBV19 to TRBJ1-1; TRBD1 aligns across 10 bases. The CDR3 totals 16 residues. The trim removed 5 bases at V and 7 bases at J, leaving 13 bases unmatched. Germline assignment: CDR1 LNHDA and CDR2 SQIVND (reference sequence).

CDR3 sequence (DNA): TGTGCCAGTAGTCTCCGGACAGGGGTGACAGATACGCAGTATTTT. This encodes CASSLRTGVTDTQYF. The V gene is TRBV19, the J gene TRBJ2-3; 9 nucleotides line up with TRBD1. This CDR3 has 15 residues. With V trimmed by 5 bases and J by 3 bases, 6 bases remained unmatched. CDR1 and CDR2 from the germline V gene are LNHDA and SQIVND (reference sequence).

The rearrangement joins TRBV25-1 to TRBJ2-1, with D hard to call. Germline V gene lookup returns CDR1 MGHDK and CDR2 SYGVNS. The CDR3 runs to 14 residues. The V and J ends lost 5 bases and 1 base respectively, with 9 bases between them. In nucleotides, the CDR3 is TGTGCCAGCAGTAATGTTGGGTCCTACAATGAGCAGTTCTTC. Translating it yields CASSNVGSYNEQFF. Full variable domain (rest looked up from reference TRBV25-1 and TRBJ2-1): EADIYQTPRYLVIGTGKKITLECSQTMGHDKMYWYQQDPGMELHLIHYSYGVNSTEKGDLSSESTVSRIRTEHFPLTLESARPSHTSQYLCASSNVGSYNEQFFGPGTRLTVL.

The chain is built from TRBV19 and TRBJ2-1, with D perhaps TRBD2 (5 bases). Between the trimmed V and J ends, which lost 5 bases and 2 bases, there was a span of 10 bases. Germline assignment: CDR1 LNHDA and CDR2 SQIVND (reference sequence). The CDR3 spans 14 residues. The chain's CDR3 is CASSSGFAYNEQFF. DNA for the CDR3: TGTGCCAGTAGTTCGGGGTTCGCCTACAATGAGCAGTTCTTC.

The rearrangement links TRBV5-5 to TRBJ2-3; D uncertain. The ends were cut back, 2 bases at V and 7 bases at J, with 8 bases in the middle. The CDR3 spans 12 residues. Germline CDR1 is SGHKS and CDR2 is YYEKEE (reference sequence). This CDR3 reads CASSLKENTQYF. The CDR3 DNA reads as TGTGCCAGCAGCTTAAAGGAGAATACGCAGTATTTT.

The chain combines TRBV6-1 with TRBJ1-2; D unresolved. The V end was cut by 0 bases, the J end by 9 bases, with 11 bases between. Germline loops: CDR1 MNHNS, CDR2 SASEGT. The CDR3 has 13 residues. CDR3 sequence reads: CASSEALGRSYTF. Written as DNA, the CDR3 is TGTGCCAGCAGTGAAGCGCTAGGGAGGAGCTACACCTTC.

This chain connects TRBV28 to TRBJ2-7; 7 bases fit TRBD2. In germline, CDR1 is MDHEN, CDR2 SYDVKM. The CDR3 covers 15 residues. J gave up 4 bases and V 6 bases, and 12 bases lay outside the gene matches. The CDR3 DNA follows: TGTGCCAGCAGCCCCGTTCGGGTCGGGGGGTACGAGCAGTACTTC. As protein: CASSPVRVGGYEQYF.

This rearrangement joins TRBV29-1 to TRBJ1-1; no clear D. The CDR3 totals 13 residues. V lost 4 bases and J lost 1, with 10 bases in between. Germline V gene data show CDR1 as SQVTM and CDR2 as ANQGSEA. In nucleotides, the CDR3 is TGCAGCGTTGGAAAAACCGGGAACACTGAAGCTTTCTTT. Translated: CSVGKTGNTEAFF. The full variable domain, rest sourced from reference TRBV29-1 and TRBJ1-1, is SAVISQKPSRDICQRGTSLTIQCQVDSQVTMMFWYRQQPGQSLTLIATANQGSEATYESGFVIDKFPISRPNLTFSTLTVSNMSPEDSSIYLCSVGKTGNTEAFFGQGTRLTVV.

The J gene is TRBJ1-2, the V gene TRBV19, with D unresolved. V was pared by 6 bases and J by 5 bases, with 16 bases between. This CDR3 is built from 14 residues. Germline CDR1 reads LNHDA; CDR2 reads SQIVND (reference sequence). CDR3 in amino acids: CASSDRGSGYGYTF. The CDR3 DNA reads TGTGCCAGTAGCGACCGAGGGAGTGGATATGGCTACACCTTC.

The chain has TRBV6-5 and TRBJ1-4; TRBD1 matches 8 bases. V trimming: 6 bases; J trimming: 7 bases; junction bases outside the gene matches: 7. Germline CDR1 reads MNHEY; CDR2 reads SVGAGI. The CDR3 has 14 residues. For the CDR3, the DNA is TGTGCCAGCAGACTTACAGGGGGTGGTGAAAAACTGTTTTTT. Translation gives CASRLTGGGEKLFF.

The CDR3 DNA reads as TGTGCCAGTAGTAGACCCGGGACAGGGGACGGCGATGAGCAGTTCTTC. Residues: CASSRPGTGDGDEQFF. The chain is built from TRBV19 and TRBJ2-1, with TRBD1 matching 10 bases. CDR3 size: 16 residues. Germline loops: CDR1 LNHDA, CDR2 SQIVND (reference sequence). The trim removed 4 bases at V and 8 bases at J, leaving 11 bases unmatched. The variable domain in full, completed from reference TRBV19 and TRBJ2-1, reads DGGITQSPKYLFRKEGQNVTLSCEQNLNHDAMYWYRQDPGQGLRLIYYSQIVNDFQKGDIAEGYSVSREKKESFPLTVTSAQKNPTAFYLCASSRPGTGDGDEQFFGPGTRLTVL.